This TCR beta chain was recovered during a study of control samples from healthy donors and cancer patients. Germline V lookup: CDR1 SGHRS, CDR2 YFSETQ. Losses at the gene ends were 3 bases for V and 2 bases for J; bases not matched to a gene: 6. The CDR3 covers 15 residues. Data came from immunoSEQ multiplex PCR; TCRdb stores just in-frame clones and leaves some out. Of 130,000 or so clones in the sample, roughly 89% were seen once. This receptor was obtained from a man younger than 35 in good health. Sequencing input: blood. The chain links TRBV5-1 to TRBJ2-5, with TRBD1 identical over 8 bases. For the CDR3, the DNA is TGCGCCAGCAGCTCGCAGGGGGCCCAACAAGAGACCCAGTACTTC. Encoded protein: CASSSQGAQQETQYF.